The 20 T cell receptor beta chains presented below share a single source sample, sequenced in a study of identical twins. TCRdb fed the 5' RACE reads into MiXCR, producing one record per CDR3 protein. The table has 450,000 to 500,000 distinct CDR3 sequences, roughly 13% seen once. These same data were also listed under a study on yellow fever vaccine responses in identical twins.

Source material: CD4+ T cells sorted from blood. The source of these receptors is a young woman in good health.

This clonotype was observed a handful of times. The gene calls are TRBV20-1 and TRBJ1-2; 12 bases are a match to TRBD1. Germline CDR1 reads DFQATT; CDR2 reads SNEGSKA (reference sequence). The V and J ends lost 6 bases and 8 bases, in that order; junction bases with no gene match: 7. CDR3 length equals 13 residues. The CDR3: CSARDRGLRGYTF. The CDR3, as DNA: TGCAGTGCCAGGGACAGGGGGCTTCGGGGCTACACCTTC.

This clonotype was found a few times. The V call is TRBV11-2, the J call TRBJ2-3, with 11 bases matching TRBD2. V gave up 0 bases and J gave up 4 bases; unmatched junction bases: 3. This CDR3 is built from 16 residues. Germline CDR1 SGHAT, CDR2 FQNNGV. This CDR3 is CASSLDSGRASDTQYF. The CDR3 coding sequence is TGTGCCAGCAGCTTAGATAGCGGGAGGGCGTCAGATACGCAGTATTTT.

This clonotype was seen only a few times. The V and J genes are TRBV24-1 and TRBJ2-7; 8 bases map to TRBD1. The CDR3 has 15 amino acids. Per germline, CDR1 KGHDR and CDR2 SFDVKD. With V trimmed by 2 bases and J by 2 bases, 4 bases remained unmatched. For the CDR3, the DNA is TGTGCCACCAGTGATTCACAGGGGGTCCCCTACGAGCAGTACTTC. It translates to CATSDSQGVPYEQYF.

This clonotype was seen at least ten times. V and J are TRBV9 and TRBJ1-1; 7 bases fit TRBD1. The CDR3 spans 14 residues. CDR1 and CDR2 from the germline V gene are SGDLS and YYNGEE. V dropped 2 bases and J dropped 4; count of bases not matched to a gene: 5. CDR3 region: CASSVDRVGTEAFF. In nucleotides, the CDR3 is TGTGCCAGCAGCGTCGACAGGGTGGGCACTGAAGCTTTCTTT. Combining the CDR3 with reference TRBV9 and TRBJ1-1 gives the whole variable domain DSGVTQTPKHLITATGQRVTLRCSPRSGDLSVYWYQQSLDQGLQFLIQYYNGEERAKGNILERFSAQQFPDLHSELNLSSLELGDSALYFCASSVDRVGTEAFFGQGTRLTVV.

J is TRBJ1-2 and V is TRBV30; D is possibly TRBD1 (5 bases). The CDR3 is 12 amino acids. Deletions cut 7 bases from V and 7 bases from J, with 16 bases between. Germline CDR1 and CDR2: GTSNPN and SVGIG (reference sequence). CDR3 protein: CAYEMGLGGYTF. The DNA for the CDR3 is TGTGCCTACGAAATGGGGCTTGGTGGCTACACCTTC.

The sample holds many counts of this clonotype. The chain has TRBV5-1 and TRBJ2-5; 11 bases are shared with TRBD1. The CDR3 totals 15 residues. V gave up 0 bases and J gave up 4 bases; unmatched junction bases: 2. CDR1 is SGHRS, CDR2 YFSETQ, per germline. The CDR3 sequence: CASSLVGQGGETQYF. The CDR3 coding sequence is TGCGCCAGCAGCTTGGTGGGACAGGGGGGAGAGACCCAGTACTTC.

This clonotype was seen repeatedly, ten times or more. The V and J genes are TRBV4-3 and TRBJ2-2, with D perhaps TRBD1 (6 bases). The CDR3 is 14 residues long. Germline V gene sequence: CDR1 LGHNA, CDR2 YSLEER. V was pared by 3 bases and J by 5 bases, with 10 bases between. CDR3 DNA sequence: TGCGCCAGCAGCCAGCAACAGGGTACCGGGGAGCTGTTTTTT. Translated: CASSQQQGTGELFF.

The chain is built from TRBV6-4 and TRBJ2-7; TRBD2 matches 7 bases. The V gene end was trimmed by 7 bases and the J gene end by 0 bases; junction bases not matched to a gene: 21. The CDR3 contains 19 residues. Germline V gives CDR1 MRHNA, CDR2 SNTAGT. This CDR3 is CASKGFGVGGRESSYEQYF. The CDR3 DNA reads TGTGCCAGCAAAGGTTTCGGGGTCGGGGGGAGAGAAAGCTCCTACGAGCAGTACTTC.

This chain connects TRBV28 to TRBJ2-5; 7 bases agree with TRBD2. The CDR3 has 16 amino acids. The V gene's germline CDR1 is MDHEN and CDR2 SYDVKM. V shed 8 bases, J shed 5 bases, and the junction held 17 bases outside the gene matches. Here the CDR3 reads CASATPGEGLRETQYF. CDR3 DNA: TGTGCCAGCGCTACACCGGGGGAGGGTCTACGCGAGACCCAGTACTTC.

This clonotype was seen more than once but under ten times. The gene calls are TRBV4-3 and TRBJ2-4; a weak D match, TRBD2 (5 bases). Trimming removed 0 bases from V and 7 bases from J, with 10 bases in between. Germline-derived CDR1 and CDR2 are LGHNA and YSLEER. The CDR3 is 14 amino acids. The CDR3 here is CASSQETRGNIQYF. The CDR3, as DNA: TGCGCCAGCAGCCAAGAGACGAGAGGGAACATTCAGTACTTC.

The chain combines TRBV27 with TRBJ2-5; no reliable D call. Between the trimmed V and J ends, which lost 3 bases and 5 bases, there was a span of 13 bases. CDR3 size: 14 residues. Germline CDR1 and CDR2: MNHEY and SMNVEV (reference sequence). The CDR3 region is CASSLLDGSETQYF. The DNA of the CDR3 is TGTGCCAGCAGTTTGCTGGACGGGTCCGAGACCCAGTACTTC.

This clonotype was detected a few times. The chain links TRBV5-1 to TRBJ2-7, with a tentative D call TRBD2 (6 bases). CDR3 length: 15 residues. In germline, CDR1 is SGHRS, CDR2 YFSETQ. V was cut by 2 bases and J by 3 bases, with 15 bases left in between. The CDR3 DNA follows: TGCGCCAGCAGCTTCTTCGTGGGGGGAGGCTACGAGCAGTACTTC. The encoded protein is CASSFFVGGGYEQYF.

In its sample, this clonotype was seen a few times. CDR3: CAISGDRGRDEQFF. The CDR3 nucleotides read TGTGCCATCAGTGGGGACAGGGGGCGGGATGAGCAGTTCTTC. The rearrangement links TRBV10-3 to TRBJ2-1; TRBD1 aligns across 12 bases. V trimming: 4 bases; J trimming: 8 bases; junction bases outside the gene matches: 3. Germline V gives CDR1 ENHRY, CDR2 SYGVKD. The CDR3 totals 14 residues.

The chain uses TRBV6-5 and TRBJ1-6, with unresolved D. Per germline, CDR1 MNHEY and CDR2 SVGAGI. The CDR3 runs to 15 residues. The V and J ends lost 4 bases and 3 bases respectively, with 10 bases between them. The CDR3 region has the DNA TGTGCCAGCAGTTCCGGGCAGAACTATAATTCACCCCTCCACTTT. Translated: CASSSGQNYNSPLHF.

This clonotype was counted many times. This chain joins TRBV29-1 and TRBJ2-3; 15 bases are shared with TRBD2. With V trimmed by 7 bases and J by 7 bases, 6 bases remained unmatched. CDR3 length: 14 amino acids. Germline V gives CDR1 SQVTM, CDR2 ANQGSEA. Here the CDR3 reads CSAGLAGGPNTQYF. The CDR3 DNA sequence: TGCAGCGCCGGACTAGCGGGAGGGCCGAATACGCAGTATTTT.

The V and J genes are TRBV2 and TRBJ1-1, with 7 nucleotides matching TRBD1. The J segment lost 5 bases and the V segment lost 7 bases, leaving 10 bases of the junction unmatched. Germline-derived CDR1 and CDR2 are SNHLY and FYNNEI. The CDR3 length is 14 residues. In nucleotides, the CDR3 is TGTGCCAGCACGCCCCAGGGGGGGAAAACTGAAGCTTTCTTT. As protein: CASTPQGGKTEAFF. The complete variable domain, with remaining parts taken from reference TRBV2 and TRBJ1-1, reads EPEVTQTPSHQVTQMGQEVILRCVPISNHLYFYWYRQILGQKVEFLVSFYNNEISEKSEIFDDQFSVERPDGSNFTLKIRSTKLEDSAMYFCASTPQGGKTEAFFGQGTRLTVV.

V is TRBV2 and J is TRBJ2-7; 13 nucleotides match TRBD2. The CDR3 extends over 20 amino acids. Unmatched junction bases numbered 18, after V lost 6 bases and J lost 1 base. Germline V gene sequence: CDR1 SNHLY, CDR2 FYNNEI. The CDR3 nucleotides are TGTGCCAGCAGGACCGTGACTAGCGGGGGGCCGAGAGGCCTTTCCTACGAGCAGTACTTC. This encodes CASRTVTSGGPRGLSYEQYF. The full variable domain, its missing parts supplied by reference TRBV2 and TRBJ2-7, is EPEVTQTPSHQVTQMGQEVILRCVPISNHLYFYWYRQILGQKVEFLVSFYNNEISEKSEIFDDQFSVERPDGSNFTLKIRSTKLEDSAMYFCASRTVTSGGPRGLSYEQYFGPGTRLTVT.

The chain is built from TRBV12-3 or TRBV12-4 and TRBJ1-4; a weak D match, TRBD1 (5 bases). CDR3 size: 13 residues. V lost 6 bases and J lost 8, with 13 bases in between. CDR3 in amino acids: CASRPGTGEKLFF. The CDR3 DNA follows: TGTGCCAGCAGGCCCGGGACGGGCGAAAAACTGTTTTTT.

The rearrangement joins TRBV5-1 to TRBJ2-5; the D is unclear. Trimming stripped 1 base from V and 3 bases from J, with 10 bases between. CDR1 SGHRS and CDR2 YFSETQ come from the germline V gene. The length of the CDR3 is 14 residues. CDR3 residues: CASSLSPLEETQYF. The CDR3 DNA follows: TGCGCCAGCAGCTTGTCCCCCCTAGAAGAGACCCAGTACTTC.

The chain links TRBV5-1 to TRBJ2-3; the match to TRBD2 covers 9 bases. V lost 2 bases and J lost 2; bases outside the gene matches: 6. Germline V gene lookup returns CDR1 SGHRS and CDR2 YFSETQ. The CDR3 contains 16 residues. CDR3 bases: TGCGCCAGCAGCTTAAGCGGGAGGCCCAACACAGATACGCAGTATTTT. It is translated as CASSLSGRPNTDTQYF.